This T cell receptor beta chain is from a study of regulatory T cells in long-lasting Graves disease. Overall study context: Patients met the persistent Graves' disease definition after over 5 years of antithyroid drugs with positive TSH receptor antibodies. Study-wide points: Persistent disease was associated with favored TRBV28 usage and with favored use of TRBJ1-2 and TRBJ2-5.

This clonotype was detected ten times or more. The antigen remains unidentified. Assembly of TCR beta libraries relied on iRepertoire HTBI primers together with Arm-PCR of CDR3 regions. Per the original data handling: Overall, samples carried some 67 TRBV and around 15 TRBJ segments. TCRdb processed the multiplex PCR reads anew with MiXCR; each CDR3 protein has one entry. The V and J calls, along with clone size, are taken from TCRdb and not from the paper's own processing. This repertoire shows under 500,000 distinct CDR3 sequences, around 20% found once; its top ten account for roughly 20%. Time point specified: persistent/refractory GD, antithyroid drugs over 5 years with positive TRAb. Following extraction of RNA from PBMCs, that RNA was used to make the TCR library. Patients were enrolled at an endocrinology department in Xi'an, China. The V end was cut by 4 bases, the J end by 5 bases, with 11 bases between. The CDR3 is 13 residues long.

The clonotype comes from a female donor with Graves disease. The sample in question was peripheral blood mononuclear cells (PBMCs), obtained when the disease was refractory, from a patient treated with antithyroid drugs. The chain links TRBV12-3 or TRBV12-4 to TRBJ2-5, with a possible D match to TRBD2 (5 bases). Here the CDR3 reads CASSWASSETQYF. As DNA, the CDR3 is TGTGCCAGCAGTTGGGCTAGCTCGGAGACCCAGTACTTC.